This TCR beta chain was recorded in a study of blood T cell repertoires in COVID-19. V was trimmed by 0 bases and J by 2 bases, leaving 8 bases between them. Per germline, CDR1 MNHEY and CDR2 SMNVEV (reference sequence). This CDR3 is 15 amino acids long. Libraries were prepared by immunoSEQ multiplex PCR; TCRdb keeps only in-frame clonotypes and omits some of them. The data show approximately 200,000 clones, with 87% seen just once and 6.2% held by the top ten. Only one count was recorded for this clone. The J gene is TRBJ1-3, the V gene TRBV27; D ambiguous. Sequencing used peripheral blood. The TCR originated in a man between 60 and 70 years old who had recovered from COVID-19. CDR3 loop: CASSLSALPGNTIYF. CDR3 coding DNA: TGTGCCAGCAGTTTATCCGCGCTTCCTGGAAACACCATATATTTT.